This is a list of T cell receptor beta chains from one sample in a study of blood T cell repertoires in COVID-19. Sequencing was performed with immunoSEQ multiplex PCR; in TCRdb, only in-frame clones are kept and a portion is missing. The sample contains approximately 230,000 clones, about 80% of which appear only once. The sequencing input was peripheral blood. These receptors all come from a man older than 75 with acute or convalescent COVID-19. Both conserved end residues are part of each CDR3. Each record gives: clone size, J gene, D gene, V gene, CDR3 protein, CDR3 DNA. The D gene is left open where the match is weak. Only some rows state a clone size, as once, few, many or a class for expanded clones.

.,TRBJ1-5,.,TRBV19,CASSTSTGYFNQPQHF,TGTGCCAGTAGCACTTCGACAGGCTATTTTAATCAGCCCCAGCATTTT
.,TRBJ2-1,.,TRBV5-4,CASSLESGSHNEQFF,TGTGCCAGCAGCTTGGAGTCCGGGAGTCACAATGAGCAGTTCTTC
.,TRBJ1-6,TRBD1,TRBV7-6,CASSLNPGWDRGNSPLHF,TGTGCCAGCAGCTTAAACCCCGGTTGGGACAGGGGTAATTCACCCCTCCACTTT
.,TRBJ1-1,.,TRBV29-1,CSVVYYTEAFF,TGCAGCGTTGTCTACTACACTGAAGCTTTCTTT
.,TRBJ2-5,.,TRBV5-4,CASSLGGVYQETQYF,TGTGCCAGCAGCTTGGGGGGGGTGTACCAAGAGACCCAGTACTTC
.,TRBJ2-7,TRBD2,TRBV18,CASSPTAGGLSYEQYF,TGTGCCAGCTCACCAACAGCGGGGGGCCTATCCTACGAGCAGTACTTC
.,TRBJ2-3,.,TRBV6-5,CASRPPQGDTQYF,TGTGCCAGCAGACCACCACAGGGCGATACGCAGTATTTT
few,TRBJ1-2,TRBD1,TRBV27,CASSERFLRDSRNYGYTF,TGTGCCAGCAGTGAAAGATTTCTCCGGGACAGCCGCAACTATGGCTACACCTTC
.,TRBJ2-3,TRBD2,TRBV11-2,CASSQRGSTDTQYF,TGTGCCAGCAGCCAGCGGGGGAGCACAGATACGCAGTATTTT
.,TRBJ2-1,TRBD2,TRBV24-1,CATSDSSGGYYNEQFF,TGTGCCACCAGTGACTCTAGCGGGGGCTACTACAATGAGCAGTTCTTC
.,TRBJ1-4,TRBD1,TRBV3-1/TRBV3-2,CASSFWTGPLPGDEKLFF,TGTGCCAGCAGCTTCTGGACAGGACCCCTCCCGGGGGATGAAAAACTGTTTTTT
.,TRBJ2-7,TRBD1,TRBV7-8,CASSFQGASGEQYF,TGTGCCAGCAGCTTCCAGGGGGCTTCGGGCGAGCAGTACTTC
.,TRBJ2-4,TRBD1,TRBV2,CASTVGQLLLQNIQYF,TGTGCCAGCACCGTGGGACAGCTTCTTCTCCAAAACATTCAGTACTTC
.,TRBJ2-3,TRBD2,TRBV24-1,CATSDRLAGGQDTQYF,TGTGCCACCAGTGATCGATTAGCGGGGGGGCAAGATACGCAGTATTTT
.,TRBJ1-6,.,TRBV6-1,CASSESSSYNSPLHF,TGTGCCAGCAGTGAGTCGAGCTCCTATAATTCACCCCTCCACTTT
.,TRBJ2-1,TRBD2,TRBV7-3,CASSHISGSRNEQFF,TGTGCCAGCAGTCATATAAGCGGGAGTCGGAATGAGCAGTTCTTC
few,TRBJ2-7,.,TRBV4-1,CASSQGSGVLGGYEQYF,TGCGCCAGCAGCCAAGGAAGTGGAGTACTCGGTGGCTACGAGCAGTACTTC
few,TRBJ1-1,TRBD1,TRBV6-5,CASSQGQGGTEAFF,TGTGCCAGCAGTCAGGGACAGGGGGGCACTGAAGCTTTCTTT
.,TRBJ1-4,TRBD1,TRBV5-6,CASATGVANEKLFF,TGTGCCAGCGCTACAGGGGTGGCTAATGAAAAACTGTTTTTT
once,TRBJ1-1,TRBD1,TRBV6-5,CASSLGTGFTEAFF,TGTGCCAGCAGCCTTGGGACAGGTTTCACTGAAGCTTTCTTT
.,TRBJ2-5,TRBD2,TRBV14,CASSQAPGTSGALQETQYF,TGTGCCAGCAGCCAGGCTCCCGGGACTAGCGGAGCCCTACAAGAGACCCAGTACTTC
once,TRBJ2-3,.,TRBV28,CASSSLIPSWTDSTDTQYF,TGTGCCAGCAGTTCTCTCATACCCTCCTGGACTGATAGCACAGATACGCAGTATTTT
.,TRBJ1-1,.,TRBV7-8,CASSLWGKILTEAFF,TGTGCCAGCAGCTTATGGGGCAAGATTCTCACTGAAGCTTTCTTT
.,TRBJ2-4,.,TRBV4-1,CASSPTLAKNIQYF,TGCGCCAGCAGCCCGACTTTAGCCAAAAACATTCAGTACTTC
.,TRBJ2-1,.,TRBV5-4,CASSLPSAHNEQFF,TGTGCCAGCAGCTTGCCCAGCGCCCACAATGAGCAGTTCTTC
.,TRBJ1-6,TRBD1,TRBV6-2/TRBV6-3,CASSGGTGVGNSPLHF,TGTGCCAGCAGTGGGGGCACAGGGGTCGGAAATTCACCCCTCCACTTT
few,TRBJ2-2,.,TRBV18,CASSPRLTYANTGELFF,TGTGCCAGCTCACCCCGTTTGACATATGCGAACACCGGGGAGCTGTTTTTT
once,TRBJ2-2,TRBD2,TRBV25-1,CASSSLAGVDTGELFF,TGTGCCAGCAGTTCGCTAGCGGGAGTTGACACCGGGGAGCTGTTTTTT
.,TRBJ2-1,.,TRBV15,CATSFGVDSSYNEQFF,TGTGCCACCAGCTTTGGGGTGGACAGCTCCTACAATGAGCAGTTCTTC
.,TRBJ1-5,.,TRBV5-1,CASRGGDSNQPQHF,TGCGCCAGCAGAGGAGGGGATAGCAATCAGCCCCAGCATTTT
.,TRBJ1-1,.,TRBV3-1/TRBV3-2,CASSPLRTGMNTEAFF,TGTGCCAGCAGCCCATTGCGGACTGGCATGAACACTGAAGCTTTCTTT
once,TRBJ2-5,.,TRBV12-3/TRBV12-4,CASSFRGGETQYF,TGTGCCAGCAGTTTTCGGGGAGGAGAGACCCAGTACTTC
.,TRBJ2-5,.,TRBV7-2,CASSLAGTRETQYF,TGTGCCAGCAGCTTAGCAGGGACAAGAGAGACCCAGTACTTC
.,TRBJ2-2,.,TRBV11-2,CASSLAGGGGELFF,TGTGCCAGCAGCTTAGCGGGTGGAGGCGGGGAGCTGTTTTTT
.,TRBJ2-3,TRBD2,TRBV10-2,CASTKLAGGNADTQYF,TGCGCCAGCACCAAGCTAGCGGGGGGGAACGCAGATACGCAGTATTTT
.,TRBJ2-7,TRBD1,TRBV5-4,CASSSKDRGRREQYF,TGTGCCAGCAGCTCTAAGGACAGGGGGCGTAGAGAGCAGTACTTC
.,TRBJ2-1,TRBD1,TRBV7-9,CASSSDPGQGPNEQFF,TGTGCCAGCAGCTCCGATCCGGGACAGGGACCGAATGAGCAGTTCTTC
.,TRBJ1-4,.,TRBV10-2,CASSESPGYANEKLFF,TGCGCCAGCAGTGAGTCTCCAGGGTACGCTAATGAAAAACTGTTTTTT
.,TRBJ1-1,TRBD1,TRBV28,CASSSAGTGFTEAFF,TGTGCCAGCAGTTCTGCCGGGACAGGCTTCACTGAAGCTTTCTTT
.,TRBJ2-5,.,TRBV24-1,CATSDPPRGQETQYF,TGTGCCACCAGTGACCCCCCGCGGGGCCAAGAGACCCAGTACTTC
.,TRBJ1-2,TRBD1,TRBV6-1,CASSDRTGVRYGYTF,TGTGCCAGCAGTGACCGGACAGGCGTGCGCTATGGCTACACCTTC
.,TRBJ1-3,TRBD1,TRBV6-5,CASSYSGQSSGNTIYF,TGTGCCAGCAGTTATTCGGGACAGAGCTCTGGAAACACCATATATTTT
.,TRBJ2-3,.,TRBV30,CAWSISDTQYF,TGTGCCTGGAGTATATCAGATACGCAGTATTTT
.,TRBJ1-1,.,TRBV4-1,CASSQDKSTGEAFF,TGCGCCAGCAGCCAGGACAAATCGACAGGAGAAGCTTTCTTT
.,TRBJ2-7,.,TRBV7-9,CASSLAGTPTSYEQYF,TGTGCCAGCAGCTTAGCCGGGACACCAACCTCCTACGAGCAGTACTTC
.,TRBJ2-1,TRBD1,TRBV3-1/TRBV3-2,CATSDRGANEQFF,TGTGCCACCTCGGACAGGGGCGCAAATGAGCAGTTCTTC
.,TRBJ1-6,.,TRBV5-1,CASSPDTSSKALHF,TGCGCCAGCAGCCCCGACACCTCAAGTAAGGCCCTCCACTTT
.,TRBJ1-5,.,TRBV18,CASSPGRPNQPQHF,TGTGCCAGCTCCCCCGGGAGGCCGAATCAGCCCCAGCATTTT
.,TRBJ1-1,TRBD1,TRBV28,CASSYAGQGVTEAFF,TGTGCCAGCAGTTACGCGGGACAGGGTGTCACTGAAGCTTTCTTT
.,TRBJ2-1,.,TRBV6-2/TRBV6-3,CASSYSRQGSNEQFF,TGTGCCAGCAGTTACTCGCGGCAGGGAAGCAATGAGCAGTTCTTC
.,TRBJ2-5,.,TRBV6-5,CASSYDPGWGGTQYF,TGTGCCAGCAGTTACGACCCAGGGTGGGGAGGGACCCAGTACTTC
.,TRBJ2-7,TRBD1,TRBV11-2,CASSSWTGAEQYF,TGTGCCAGCAGCTCCTGGACAGGGGCCGAGCAGTACTTC
once,TRBJ1-2,TRBD1,TRBV5-1,CASYPVSGTGGDGYTF,TGCGCCAGCTACCCCGTCTCGGGGACAGGGGGGGATGGCTACACCTTC
.,TRBJ1-5,.,TRBV2,CASTHLAAGHSNQPQHF,TGTGCCAGCACCCATCTCGCCGCAGGCCACAGCAATCAGCCCCAGCATTTT